This T cell receptor beta chain was sequenced during a study of cytomegalovirus exposure and HLA in healthy donors. Trimming cost V 7 bases and J 0 bases, with 9 bases left between them. The CDR3 has 13 residues. Germline CDR1 reads MDHEN; CDR2 reads SYDVKM. The method was immunoSEQ multiplex PCR; TCRdb's version includes in-frame clones alone and lacks a portion of them. The profile shows approximately 220,000 clones, just under 90% of them singletons. This receptor was identified in a man younger than 35 in good health and CMV-seronegative. V and J are TRBV28 and TRBJ1-2; weak D call: TRBD1 (6 bases). Material for sequencing was PBMCs. CDR3 in amino acids: CASTAGANYGYTF. CDR3 coding DNA: TGTGCCAGCACGGCAGGGGCTAACTATGGCTACACCTTC.